The 27 T cell receptor beta chains in this list originate from one sample, sequenced in a study of T cells after yellow fever vaccination. TCRdb reanalysed the 5' RACE reads using MiXCR and keeps one entry per CDR3 protein. Among 200,000 to 250,000 distinct CDR3 sequences listed, approximately 3.2% were seen once. The input for sequencing was CD4+ T cells sorted from PBMCs, taken 10 days after the yellow fever booster vaccination. Receptors were obtained from a young man who received the YFV17D yellow fever vaccine.

This clonotype was observed many times. This chain links TRBV18 with TRBJ2-1; D is perhaps TRBD1 (5 bases). The CDR3 loop spans 15 amino acids. Germline CDR1 reads KGHSH; CDR2 reads LQKENI. V was cut by 4 bases and J by 0 bases, with 10 bases left in between. Written as DNA, the CDR3 is TGTGCCAGCTCACAAAGGGGTAGCTCCTACAATGAGCAGTTCTTC. This translates into CASSQRGSSYNEQFF.

The chain has TRBV6-1 and TRBJ2-7; D is possibly TRBD1 (5 bases). Germline V gene sequence: CDR1 MNHNS, CDR2 SASEGT. V was cut by 3 bases and J by 3 bases, with 12 bases left in between. CDR3 size: 14 residues. The CDR3 DNA follows: TGTGCCAGCAGTGACGGGTTTAGGGGCTACGAGCAGTACTTC. Amino acids: CASSDGFRGYEQYF.

A few counts support this clonotype. The genes are TRBV7-2 and TRBJ2-3; 10 bases map to TRBD2. In germline, CDR1 is SGHTA, CDR2 FQGNSA. V dropped 2 bases and J dropped 1; count of bases not matched to a gene: 3. The CDR3 consists of 16 residues. CDR3 bases: TGTGCCAGCAGCTTACAGCGGGGGGGCCGCACAGATACGCAGTATTTT. Residues: CASSLQRGGRTDTQYF. Full variable domain (outside the CDR3, taken from reference TRBV7-2 and TRBJ2-3): GAGVSQSPSNKVTEKGKDVELRCDPISGHTALYWYRQSLGQGLEFLIYFQGNSAPDKSGLPSDRFSAERTGGSVSTLTIQRTQQEDSAVYLCASSLQRGGRTDTQYFGPGTRLTVL.

This clonotype was detected many times. The rearrangement links TRBV5-4 to TRBJ2-5; 9 positions agree with TRBD2. Losses at the gene ends were 4 bases for V and 0 bases for J; bases not matched to a gene: 7. The CDR3 totals 16 residues. Germline lookup yields CDR1 SGHNT and CDR2 YYREEE (reference sequence). Here the CDR3 DNA reads TGTGCCAGCAGCCCGCGGAGCGGGGGGAACCAAGAGACCCAGTACTTC. Protein: CASSPRSGGNQETQYF.

In this sample, this clonotype turned up many times. This chain connects TRBV18 to TRBJ1-5; D may be TRBD1 (5 bases). Per the germline V gene, CDR1 is KGHSH and CDR2 is LQKENI. This CDR3 contains 15 residues. V was trimmed by 3 bases and J by 3 bases, leaving 12 bases between them. The chain's CDR3 is CASSPSGRNNQPQHF. As DNA, the CDR3 is TGTGCCAGCTCACCCTCGGGACGGAACAATCAGCCCCAGCATTTT.

This clonotype has ten or more counts. This chain links TRBV7-2 with TRBJ1-2, with D perhaps matching TRBD1 (5 bases). The germline gives CDR1 SGHTA, CDR2 FQGNSA. The CDR3 has 15 amino acids. The ends were cut back, 5 bases at V and 8 bases at J, with 21 bases in the middle. Written as DNA, the CDR3 is TGTGCCAGCAGCCCCCCCGGGGGGACCCAAGGGGGCTACACCTTC. Its protein is CASSPPGGTQGGYTF.

This clonotype was counted ten times or more. CDR3 nucleotide sequence: TGTGCCACCAGCAGATGGACAGTTTCTGAAGCTTTCTTT. It encodes CATSRWTVSEAFF. The chain recombines TRBV15 with TRBJ1-1, with D possibly TRBD1 on 6 matching bases. Trimming cost V 2 bases and J 6 bases, with 10 bases left between them. The CDR3 is made up of 13 amino acids. Per the germline V gene, CDR1 is LNHNV and CDR2 is YYDKDF (reference sequence).

J is TRBJ1-6 and V is TRBV20-1; maybe TRBD1 (5 bases). The CDR3 runs 13 residues. Between the trimmed V and J ends, which lost 3 bases and 8 bases, there was a span of 11 bases. CDR1 and CDR2 (germline): DFQATT, SNEGSKA (reference sequence). Here the CDR3 DNA reads TGCAGTGCTAGTAACGGGGACTATTCACCCCTCCACTTT. Protein product: CSASNGDYSPLHF.

This chain connects TRBV18 to TRBJ1-3; possible D gene TRBD1, 5 bases. From germline, CDR1 is KGHSH and CDR2 LQKENI. This CDR3 contains 17 residues. The V end was cut by 6 bases, the J end by 0 bases, with 18 bases between. Written as DNA, the CDR3 is TGTGCCAGCTCTCCTACCGGGACCCCCAACTCTGGAAACACCATATATTTT. Encoded protein: CASSPTGTPNSGNTIYF.

J is TRBJ1-4 and V is TRBV20-1; D is unclear. CDR1 is DFQATT, CDR2 SNEGSKA, per germline (reference sequence). V lost 6 bases and J 4 bases, leaving 18 bases between the germline ends. This CDR3 has 15 amino acids. The CDR3: CSAKRVGGLNEKLFF. CDR3 coding DNA: TGCAGTGCCAAGAGGGTGGGCGGACTTAATGAAAAACTGTTTTTT.

This clonotype was detected only a few times. This rearrangement joins TRBV6-8 to TRBJ2-3; TRBD2 aligns across 7 bases. Germline CDR1 MNHGY, CDR2 SAAAGT. This CDR3 spans 13 amino acids. Trimming at V came to 7 bases and at J to 1 base, leaving 2 bases not matched to a gene. In DNA form, the CDR3 reads TGTGCCAGCAAGAGCGGGGGCACAGATACGCAGTATTTT. The encoded protein is CASKSGGTDTQYF.

This clonotype was observed many times. The chain recombines TRBV12-3 or TRBV12-4 with TRBJ2-3; 7 bases match TRBD2. The V and J ends lost 6 bases and 1 base, in that order; junction bases with no gene match: 10. The CDR3 sequence is 16 residues long. The CDR3 nucleotides are TGTGCCAGCAGCTCCCCCCCGGGACTACGCACAGATACGCAGTATTTT. Amino acid sequence: CASSSPPGLRTDTQYF.

The chain couples TRBV6-5 to TRBJ2-1; the match to TRBD1 covers 9 bases. The trim removed 8 bases at V and 7 bases at J, leaving 15 bases unmatched. CDR3 length: 16 residues. The V gene's germline CDR1 is MNHEY and CDR2 SVGAGI. CDR3 sequence reads: CASFRFGTGRGNEQFF. The CDR3 bases are TGTGCCAGCTTCCGTTTCGGGACAGGGAGAGGTAATGAGCAGTTCTTC.

The V call is TRBV20-1, the J call TRBJ2-7; 7 bases are shared with TRBD1. The length of the CDR3 is 12 residues. Unmatched junction bases numbered 1, after V lost 3 bases and J lost 2 bases. The germline V gene encodes CDR1 DFQATT and CDR2 SNEGSKA (reference sequence). As DNA, the CDR3 is TGCAGTGCTAGGCAGGGGGCCTACGAGCAGTACGTC. This codes for CSARQGAYEQYV.

This clonotype was recorded many times. J is TRBJ1-1 and V is TRBV7-2; D gene ambiguous. The length of the CDR3 is 13 residues. Germline loops: CDR1 SGHTA, CDR2 FQGNSA. V lost 5 bases to trimming and J lost 2 bases, with 9 bases between them. CDR3 residues: CASSRLYNTEAFF. The CDR3 coding sequence is TGTGCCAGCAGCCGATTATACAACACTGAAGCTTTCTTT.

This clonotype appeared a few times. The chain uses TRBV4-3 and TRBJ2-2; 8 nucleotides match TRBD1. The CDR3 is 14 residues long. Germline V lookup: CDR1 LGHNA, CDR2 YSLEER. V dropped 3 bases and J dropped 4; count of bases not matched to a gene: 1. The CDR3 loop reads CASSHGQGTGELFF. The CDR3 DNA is TGCGCCAGCAGCCATGGACAGGGCACCGGGGAGCTGTTTTTT.

Many counts were recorded for this clonotype. The rearrangement joins TRBV6-5 to TRBJ2-2; 13 nucleotides match TRBD2. CDR1 and CDR2 from the germline V gene are MNHEY and SVGAGI. This CDR3 contains 17 residues. J gave up 4 bases and V 8 bases, and 10 bases lay outside the gene matches. CDR3 residues: CASCKGLAGAFTGELFF. The CDR3 DNA reads as TGTGCCAGCTGTAAAGGACTAGCGGGGGCTTTCACCGGGGAGCTGTTTTTT.

This clonotype was detected a few times. The J gene is TRBJ2-1, the V gene TRBV29-1; 7 bases align to TRBD2. The CDR3 has 14 amino acids. Germline V lookup: CDR1 SQVTM, CDR2 ANQGSEA. The ends lost 4 bases at V and 4 bases at J; junction bases unmatched: 7. The CDR3: CSVAKAGIYNEQFF. The CDR3 coding sequence is TGCAGCGTTGCAAAAGCGGGGATTTACAATGAGCAGTTCTTC.

The sample holds many counts of this clonotype. This rearrangement joins TRBV7-9 to TRBJ2-2; 8 bases align to TRBD1. Germline V CDR1 and CDR2: SEHNR, FQNEAQ (reference sequence). The CDR3 totals 16 residues. The junction had 6 bases not matched to a gene; V was cut back by 4 bases and J by 2 bases. CDR3 sequence: CASSSDRDANTGELFF. Written as DNA, the CDR3 is TGTGCCAGCAGCTCGGACAGGGACGCAAACACCGGGGAGCTGTTTTTT.

This clonotype was seen repeatedly, ten times or more. The chain joins TRBV6-2 or TRBV6-3 to TRBJ2-7; TRBD1 matches at 9 bases. This CDR3 spans 13 amino acids. Per the germline V gene, CDR1 is MNHEY and CDR2 is SVGEGT. V dropped 7 bases and J dropped 3; count of bases not matched to a gene: 4. Written as DNA, the CDR3 is TGTGCCAGCACCTTGGACAGGGGCTACGAGCAGTACGTC. It is translated as CASTLDRGYEQYV.

The chain joins TRBV15 to TRBJ2-2; D possibly corresponds to TRBD2 (7 bases). CDR3 length: 18 residues. Trimming shortened V by 5 bases and J by 5 bases, and 24 bases separated the two germline ends. CDR1 LNHNV and CDR2 YYDKDF come from the germline V gene (reference sequence). The CDR3 nucleotides are TGTGCCACCAGCTCCGGGCGAACACCGGGGAGGGGGACCGGGGAGCTGTTTTTT. Its translation is CATSSGRTPGRGTGELFF.

CDR3 loop: CASSRGRADTQYF. In DNA form, the CDR3 reads TGTGCCAGCAGCCGGGGTAGGGCAGATACGCAGTATTTT. The chain employs TRBV5-6 and TRBJ2-3; D might be TRBD2 (5 bases). Germline V gene data show CDR1 as SGHDT and CDR2 as YYEEEE. V was cut by 4 bases and J by 4 bases, with 10 bases left in between. The CDR3 has 13 residues.

This rearrangement joins TRBV7-3 to TRBJ2-7; D is perhaps TRBD1 or TRBD2 (5 bases each). V was cut by 0 bases and J by 4 bases, with 7 bases left in between. There are 13 residues in the CDR3. Germline loops: CDR1 SGHTA, CDR2 FQGTGA. CDR3 in amino acids: CASSLTREYEQYF. The CDR3 DNA is TGTGCCAGCAGCTTAACCAGGGAGTACGAGCAGTACTTC.

This clonotype was found many times. The V and J genes are TRBV27 and TRBJ2-7; 12 nucleotides line up with TRBD1. CDR1 and CDR2 from the germline V gene are MNHEY and SMNVEV (reference sequence). Losses at the gene ends were 4 bases for V and 5 bases for J; bases not matched to a gene: 3. CDR3 size: 14 residues. The CDR3 region is CASSWGQGANEQYF. DNA of the CDR3: TGTGCCAGCAGTTGGGGACAGGGGGCGAACGAGCAGTACTTC.

Many counts were recorded for this clonotype. The rearrangement links TRBV6-2 or TRBV6-3 to TRBJ1-2; D is uncertain. Germline values: CDR1 MNHEY, CDR2 SVGEGT. CDR3 size: 12 residues. Trimming removed 4 bases at V and 7 bases at J, with 10 bases between. The CDR3: CASSLAAIGYTF. CDR3 DNA: TGTGCCAGCAGTTTGGCGGCTATTGGCTACACCTTC.

This clonotype was picked up a small number of times. The chain recombines TRBV9 with TRBJ1-5; 9 nucleotides align to TRBD1. CDR3 size: 15 residues. Germline trimming cut 0 bases from V and 6 bases from J; bases unmatched to any gene: 4. CDR1 is SGDLS, CDR2 YYNGEE, per germline. CDR3 nucleotide sequence: TGTGCCAGCAGCGTAGGAACAGGGGGCGGTCAGCCCCAGCATTTT. Residues: CASSVGTGGGQPQHF.

Many counts were recorded for this clonotype. One end of the junction is discordant with germline, which a read error may explain. This chain connects TRBV7-7 to TRBJ2-1; D tentatively fits TRBD1 or TRBD2 (6 bases each). Germline V gene sequence: CDR1 SSHAT, CDR2 FNYEAQ (reference sequence). This CDR3 comprises 14 residues. The CDR3 nucleotides are TGTGCTAGCAGCTTAGGGGGGTGGATGAATGAGCAGTTCTTC. Protein: CASSLGGWMNEQFF.